The 10 T cell receptor beta chains in this list originate from one sample, sequenced in a study of regulatory T cells in long-lasting Graves disease. Arm-PCR with iRepertoire HTBI primers amplified the CDR3 regions for these TCR beta libraries. TCRdb used MiXCR to reprocess the multiplex PCR reads, holding one entry per CDR3 protein. This table has just over 600,000 distinct CDR3 sequences, approximately 15% appearing once. The time point denotes: newly diagnosed GD, antithyroid drugs for less than 3 months. After RNA was extracted from PBMCs, the TCR library was made from it. The same data also went into a second study, on T cells in Graves' hyperthyroidism and ophthalmopathy.

Sequences were derived from peripheral blood mononuclear cells (PBMCs), sampled at new diagnosis, from a patient treated with antithyroid drugs. The receptors derive from a woman under 40 with Graves disease.

This clonotype was found a few times. This chain links TRBV7-9 with TRBJ1-1, with no clear D. Germline V gives CDR1 SEHNR, CDR2 FQNEAQ (reference sequence). The CDR3 is made up of 14 amino acids. Deletions cut 2 bases from V and 3 bases from J, with 10 bases between. The CDR3 region has the DNA TGTGCCAGCAGCTTAACCCCCTGGGACACTGAAGCTTTCTTT. Its protein product is CASSLTPWDTEAFF.

This clonotype was counted a few times. The genes are TRBV19 and TRBJ2-2; possibly TRBD2 for D (6 bases). Trimming shortened V by 3 bases and J by 5 bases, and 13 bases separated the two germline ends. CDR3 length: 15 amino acids. CDR1 and CDR2 from the germline V gene are LNHDA and SQIVND (reference sequence). The chain's CDR3 is CASSIGGIITGELFF. CDR3 nucleotides: TGTGCCAGTAGTATTGGGGGGATTATAACCGGGGAGCTGTTTTTT.

The sample holds many counts of this clonotype. This chain connects TRBV5-1 to TRBJ1-2; 10 bases are shared with TRBD1. This CDR3 spans 16 amino acids. Looked up from germline, CDR1 is SGHRS and CDR2 is YFSETQ. Trimming cost V 3 bases and J 6 bases; bases outside gene matches: 11. In DNA, the CDR3 is TGCGCCAGCAGCTCCTCCTTGACAGGGGGCGTCGATGGCTACACCTTC. This gives the protein CASSSSLTGGVDGYTF.

This clonotype occurred many times. The CDR3, as DNA: TGTGCCAGCAGTCAAGCTTACCAAGAGACCCAGTACTTC. Residues: CASSQAYQETQYF. The chain links TRBV28 to TRBJ2-5; D remains unclear. This CDR3 has 13 amino acids. Germline values: CDR1 MDHEN, CDR2 SYDVKM. The ends were cut back, 5 bases at V and 0 bases at J, with 7 bases in the middle. Together with reference TRBV28 and TRBJ2-5, the CDR3 gives the full variable domain: DVKVTQSSRYLVKRTGEKVFLECVQDMDHENMFWYRQDPGLGLRLIYFSYDVKMKEKGDIPEGYSVSREKKERFSLILESASTNQTSMYLCASSQAYQETQYFGPGTRLLVL.

In its sample, this clonotype was seen a few times. The CDR3 DNA reads TGTGCCAGCTCAGCGCTAGTATCCGCCGGGGAGCTGTTTTTT. Its protein product is CASSALVSAGELFF. The J gene is TRBJ2-2, the V gene TRBV7-3, with D hard to call. The V end was cut by 8 bases, the J end by 6 bases, with 16 bases between. Looked up from germline, CDR1 is SGHTA and CDR2 is FQGTGA. This CDR3 spans 14 amino acids.

This clonotype occurred a few times. The chain's CDR3 is CASSRIISSYEQYF. For the CDR3, the DNA is TGTGCCAGCAGTAGGATCATCTCTTCCTACGAGCAGTACTTC. The chain joins TRBV27 to TRBJ2-7; no clear D gene. The CDR3 consists of 14 residues. CDR1 is MNHEY and CDR2 is SMNVEV in the germline V gene (reference sequence). Trimming removed 5 bases at V and 1 base at J, with 12 bases between.

This clonotype has ten or more counts. The chain couples TRBV29-1 to TRBJ1-1; D is undetermined. The V end was cut by 7 bases, the J end by 0 bases, with 15 bases between. There are 14 residues in the CDR3. Per the germline V gene, CDR1 is SQVTM and CDR2 is ANQGSEA. CDR3 region: CSAKRTLMNTEAFF. CDR3 in DNA: TGCAGCGCCAAAAGAACTCTCATGAACACTGAAGCTTTCTTT.

The chain couples TRBV12-5 to TRBJ2-4; D might be TRBD1 (5 bases). The CDR3 runs 19 residues. Germline loops: CDR1 LGHNT, CDR2 FRNRAP. Trimming stripped 0 bases from V and 2 bases from J, with 20 bases between. CDR3 bases: TGTGCTAGTGGTTTGGTAGCCAGGGTCTTATGTAATACCAAAAACATTCAGTACTTC. Translation gives CASGLVARVLCNTKNIQYF.

The chain links TRBV4-1 to TRBJ2-3; TRBD2 might be the D (6 bases). The CDR3 runs 16 residues. From germline, CDR1 is MGHRA and CDR2 YSYEKL. V dropped 3 bases and J dropped 8 bases, with 21 bases sitting between them. The CDR3, as DNA: TGCGCCAGCAGCCAGACGGTGTCTAGCGCCCCCAGTACGCAGTATTTT. It specifies CASSQTVSSAPSTQYF.

The chain recombines TRBV15 with TRBJ1-3; possible D gene TRBD1, 5 bases. The CDR3 sequence is 15 residues long. V lost 0 bases to trimming and J lost 1 base, with 7 bases between them. The V gene's germline CDR1 is LNHNV and CDR2 YYDKDF (reference sequence). CDR3 region: CATSRDQGSGNTIYF. The CDR3 DNA is TGTGCCACCAGCAGAGATCAGGGATCTGGAAACACCATATATTTT.